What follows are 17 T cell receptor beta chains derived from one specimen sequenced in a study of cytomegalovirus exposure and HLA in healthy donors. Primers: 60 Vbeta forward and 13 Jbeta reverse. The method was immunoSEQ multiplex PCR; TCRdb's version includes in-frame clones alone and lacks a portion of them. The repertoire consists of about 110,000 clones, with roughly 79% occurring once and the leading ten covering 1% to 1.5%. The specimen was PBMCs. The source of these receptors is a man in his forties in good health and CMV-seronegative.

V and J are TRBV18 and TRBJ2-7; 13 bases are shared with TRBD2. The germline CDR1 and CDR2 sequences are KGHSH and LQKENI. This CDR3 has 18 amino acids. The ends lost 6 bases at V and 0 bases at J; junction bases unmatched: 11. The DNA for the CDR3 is TGTGCCAGCTCCCCCAGGACTAGCGGGAGCCCGAGCTCCTACGAGCAGTACTTC. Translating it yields CASSPRTSGSPSSYEQYF.

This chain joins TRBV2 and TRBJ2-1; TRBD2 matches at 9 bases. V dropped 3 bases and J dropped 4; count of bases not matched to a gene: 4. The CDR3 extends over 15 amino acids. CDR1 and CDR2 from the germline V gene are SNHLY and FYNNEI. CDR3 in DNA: TGTGCCAGCAGTGATTTAGCGGGAGCTTACAATGAGCAGTTCTTC. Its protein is CASSDLAGAYNEQFF. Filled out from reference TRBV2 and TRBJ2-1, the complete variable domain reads EPEVTQTPSHQVTQMGQEVILRCVPISNHLYFYWYRQILGQKVEFLVSFYNNEISEKSEIFDDQFSVERPDGSNFTLKIRSTKLEDSAMYFCASSDLAGAYNEQFFGPGTRLTVL.

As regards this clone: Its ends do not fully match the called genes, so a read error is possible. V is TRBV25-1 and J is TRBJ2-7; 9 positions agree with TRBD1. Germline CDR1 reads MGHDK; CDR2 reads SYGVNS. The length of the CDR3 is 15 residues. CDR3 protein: CVSSEEGTGQYEQYF. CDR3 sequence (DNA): TGTGTCAGCAGTGAGGAAGGGACAGGGCAATACGAGCAGTACTTC.

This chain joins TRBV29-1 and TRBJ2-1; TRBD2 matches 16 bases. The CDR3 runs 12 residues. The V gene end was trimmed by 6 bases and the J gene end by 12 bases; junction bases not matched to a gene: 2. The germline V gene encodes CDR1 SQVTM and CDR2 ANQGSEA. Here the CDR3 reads CSVGTSGGGQFF. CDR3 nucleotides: TGCAGCGTGGGGACTAGCGGGGGGGGGCAGTTCTTC.

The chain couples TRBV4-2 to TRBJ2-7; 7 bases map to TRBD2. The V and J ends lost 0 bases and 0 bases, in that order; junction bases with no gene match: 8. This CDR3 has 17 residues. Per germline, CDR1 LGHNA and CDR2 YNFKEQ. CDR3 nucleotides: TGTGCCAGCAGCCAAGATGCCGCGGGGGTTACCTCCTACGAGCAGTACTTC. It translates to CASSQDAAGVTSYEQYF.

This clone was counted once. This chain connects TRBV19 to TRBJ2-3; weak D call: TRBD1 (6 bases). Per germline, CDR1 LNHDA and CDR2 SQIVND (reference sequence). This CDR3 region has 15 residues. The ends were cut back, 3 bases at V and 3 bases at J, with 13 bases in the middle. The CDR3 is CASSISGQGTDTQYF. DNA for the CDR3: TGTGCCAGTAGTATCTCCGGCCAGGGGACAGATACGCAGTATTTT.

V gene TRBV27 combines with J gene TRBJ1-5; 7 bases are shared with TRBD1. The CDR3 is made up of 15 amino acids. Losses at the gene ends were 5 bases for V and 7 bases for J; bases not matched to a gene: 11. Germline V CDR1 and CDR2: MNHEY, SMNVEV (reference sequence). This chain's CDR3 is CASSVRQGIFQPQHF. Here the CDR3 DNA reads TGTGCCAGCAGTGTCCGACAGGGTATTTTCCAGCCCCAGCATTTT.

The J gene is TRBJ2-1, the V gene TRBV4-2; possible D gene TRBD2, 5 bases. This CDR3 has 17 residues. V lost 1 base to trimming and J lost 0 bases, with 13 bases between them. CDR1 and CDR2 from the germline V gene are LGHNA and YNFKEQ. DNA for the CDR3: TGTGCCAGCAGCCAAGGTGAGGGCCTGGGCTCCTACAATGAGCAGTTCTTC. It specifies CASSQGEGLGSYNEQFF.

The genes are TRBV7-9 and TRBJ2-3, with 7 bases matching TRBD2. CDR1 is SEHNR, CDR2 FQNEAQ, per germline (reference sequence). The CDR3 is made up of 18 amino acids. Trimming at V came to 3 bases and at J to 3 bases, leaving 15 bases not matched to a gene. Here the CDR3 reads CASSFGPVRGLKTDTQYF. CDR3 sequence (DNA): TGTGCCAGCAGCTTTGGTCCCGTGCGGGGGTTGAAGACAGATACGCAGTATTTT.

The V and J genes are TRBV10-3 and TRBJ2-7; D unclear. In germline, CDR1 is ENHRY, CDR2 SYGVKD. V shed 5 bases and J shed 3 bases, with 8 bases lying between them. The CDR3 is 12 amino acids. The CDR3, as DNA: TGTGCCATCAGTAGACAAATCTACGAGCAGTACTTC. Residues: CAISRQIYEQYF.

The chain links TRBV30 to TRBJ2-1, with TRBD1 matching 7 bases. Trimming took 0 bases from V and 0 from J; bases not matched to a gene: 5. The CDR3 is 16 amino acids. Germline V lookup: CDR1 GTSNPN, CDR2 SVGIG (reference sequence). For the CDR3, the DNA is TGTGCCTGGAGTGTACCGGGACAGCCCTCCTACAATGAGCAGTTCTTC. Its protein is CAWSVPGQPSYNEQFF.

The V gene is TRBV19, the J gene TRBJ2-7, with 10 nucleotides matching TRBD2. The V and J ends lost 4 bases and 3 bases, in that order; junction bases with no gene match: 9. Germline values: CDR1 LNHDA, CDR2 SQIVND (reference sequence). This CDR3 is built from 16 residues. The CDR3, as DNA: TGTGCCAGTAGTAGAACTAGCGGGGAACTCTTCTACGAGCAGTACTTC. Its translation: CASSRTSGELFYEQYF.

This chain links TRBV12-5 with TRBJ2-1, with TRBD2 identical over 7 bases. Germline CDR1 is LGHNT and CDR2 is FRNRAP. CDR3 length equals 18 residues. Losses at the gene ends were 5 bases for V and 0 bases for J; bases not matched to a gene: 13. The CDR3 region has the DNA TGTGCTAGTGGTGCACCGACCCGACTAGCCGGCTCCTACAATGAGCAGTTCTTC. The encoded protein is CASGAPTRLAGSYNEQFF.

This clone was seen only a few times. The chain's CDR3 is CASSLSWAEETQYF. CDR3 sequence (DNA): TGTGCCAGCAGTTTATCTTGGGCTGAAGAGACCCAGTACTTC. The chain recombines TRBV27 with TRBJ2-5; D remains unclear. The CDR3 runs to 14 residues. Trimming removed 0 bases at V and 3 bases at J, with 8 bases between. Germline values: CDR1 MNHEY, CDR2 SMNVEV (reference sequence).

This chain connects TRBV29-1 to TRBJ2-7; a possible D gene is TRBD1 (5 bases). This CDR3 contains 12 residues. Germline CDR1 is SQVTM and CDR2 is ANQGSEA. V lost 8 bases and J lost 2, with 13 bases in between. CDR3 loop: CSTLTAPYEQYF. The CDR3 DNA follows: TGCAGCACACTGACAGCTCCCTACGAGCAGTACTTC.

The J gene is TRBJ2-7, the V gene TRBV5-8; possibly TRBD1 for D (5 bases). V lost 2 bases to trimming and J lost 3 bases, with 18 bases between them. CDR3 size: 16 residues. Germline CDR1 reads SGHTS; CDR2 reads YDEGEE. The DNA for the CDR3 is TGTGCCAGCAGCTTTGGATCTAGGGGCAGGTTCTACGAGCAGTACTTC. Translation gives CASSFGSRGRFYEQYF. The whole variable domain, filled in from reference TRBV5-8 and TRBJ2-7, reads EAGVTQSPTHLIKTRGQQATLRCSPISGHTSVYWYQQALGLGLQFLLWYDEGEERNRGNFPPRFSGRQFPNYSSELNVNALELEDSALYLCASSFGSRGRFYEQYFGPGTRLTVT.

Written as DNA, the CDR3 is TGTGCCAGCAGCGCAGGAGGAAACACCATATATTTT. This sequence encodes CASSAGGNTIYF. The chain uses TRBV7-3 and TRBJ1-3; D is unclear. Germline loops: CDR1 SGHTA, CDR2 FQGTGA. There are 12 residues in the CDR3. Trimming pared 5 bases from V and 4 bases from J, leaving 6 bases between. The complete variable domain, with remaining parts taken from reference TRBV7-3 and TRBJ1-3, reads GAGVSQTPSNKVTEKGKYVELRCDPISGHTALYWYRQSLGQGPEFLIYFQGTGAADDSGLPNDRFFAVRPEGSVSTLKIQRTERGDSAVYLCASSAGGNTIYFGEGSWLTVV.